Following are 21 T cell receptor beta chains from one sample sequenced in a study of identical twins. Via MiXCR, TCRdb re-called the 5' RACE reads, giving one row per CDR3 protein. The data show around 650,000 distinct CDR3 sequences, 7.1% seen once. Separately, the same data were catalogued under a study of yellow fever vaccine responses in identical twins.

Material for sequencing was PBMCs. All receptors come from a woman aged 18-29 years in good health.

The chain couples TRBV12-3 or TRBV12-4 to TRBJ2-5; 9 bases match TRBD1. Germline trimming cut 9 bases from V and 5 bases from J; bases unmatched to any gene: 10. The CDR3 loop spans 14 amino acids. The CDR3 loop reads CASCRTGAGETQYF. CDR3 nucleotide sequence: TGTGCCAGTTGCCGGACAGGGGCAGGGGAGACCCAGTACTTC.

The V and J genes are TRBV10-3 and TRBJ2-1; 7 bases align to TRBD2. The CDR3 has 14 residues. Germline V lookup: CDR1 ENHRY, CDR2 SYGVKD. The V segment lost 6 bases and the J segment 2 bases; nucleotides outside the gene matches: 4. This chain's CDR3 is CAISETSTYNEQFF. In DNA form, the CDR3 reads TGTGCCATCAGCGAGACTAGCACCTACAATGAGCAGTTCTTC.

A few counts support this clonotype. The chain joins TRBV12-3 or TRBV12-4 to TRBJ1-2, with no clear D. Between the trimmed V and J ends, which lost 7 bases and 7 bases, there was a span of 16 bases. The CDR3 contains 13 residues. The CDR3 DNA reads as TGTGCCAGCACTTCGACAAGTCGCGGTGGCTACACCTTC. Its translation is CASTSTSRGGYTF.

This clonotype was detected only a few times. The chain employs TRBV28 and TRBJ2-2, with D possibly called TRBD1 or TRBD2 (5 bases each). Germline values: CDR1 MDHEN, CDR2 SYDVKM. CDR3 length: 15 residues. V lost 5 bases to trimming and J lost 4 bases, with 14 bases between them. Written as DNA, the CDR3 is TGTGCCAGCAGTATCACGGGGCTGGGCACCGGGGAGCTGTTTTTT. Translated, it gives CASSITGLGTGELFF.

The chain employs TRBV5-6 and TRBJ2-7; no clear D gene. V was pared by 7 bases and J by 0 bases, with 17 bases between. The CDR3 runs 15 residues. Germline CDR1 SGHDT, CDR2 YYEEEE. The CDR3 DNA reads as TGTGCCAGCGGCCCCGGGCTCCTCTGCTCCTACGAGCAGTACGTC. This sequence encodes CASGPGLLCSYEQYV.

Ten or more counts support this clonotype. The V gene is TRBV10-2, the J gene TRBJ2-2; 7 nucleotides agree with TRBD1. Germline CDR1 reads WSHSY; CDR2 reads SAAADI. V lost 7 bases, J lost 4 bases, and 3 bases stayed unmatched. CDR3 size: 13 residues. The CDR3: CASIWDSTGELFF. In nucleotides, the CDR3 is TGCGCCAGCATCTGGGACAGCACCGGGGAGCTGTTTTTT.

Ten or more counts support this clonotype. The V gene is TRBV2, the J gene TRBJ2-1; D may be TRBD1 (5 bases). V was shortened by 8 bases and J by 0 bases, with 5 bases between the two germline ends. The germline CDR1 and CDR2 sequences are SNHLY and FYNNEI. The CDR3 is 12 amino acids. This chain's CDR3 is CASQGSYNEQFF. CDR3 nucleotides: TGTGCCAGCCAGGGCTCCTACAATGAGCAGTTCTTC.

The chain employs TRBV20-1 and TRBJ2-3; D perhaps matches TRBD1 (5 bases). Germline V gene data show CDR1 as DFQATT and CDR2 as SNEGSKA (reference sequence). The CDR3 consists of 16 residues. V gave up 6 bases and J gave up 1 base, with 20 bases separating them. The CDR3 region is CSARRGYGSGTDTQYF. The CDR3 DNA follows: TGCAGTGCCCGAAGGGGATACGGCTCAGGCACAGATACGCAGTATTTT.

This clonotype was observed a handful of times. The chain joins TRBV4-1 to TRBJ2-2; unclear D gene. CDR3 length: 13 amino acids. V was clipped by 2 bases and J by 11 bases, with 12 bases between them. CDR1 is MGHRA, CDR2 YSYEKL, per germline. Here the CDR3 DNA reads TGCGCCAGCAGCCAAAACCCCCGGTTCGAGCTGTTTTTT. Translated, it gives CASSQNPRFELFF.

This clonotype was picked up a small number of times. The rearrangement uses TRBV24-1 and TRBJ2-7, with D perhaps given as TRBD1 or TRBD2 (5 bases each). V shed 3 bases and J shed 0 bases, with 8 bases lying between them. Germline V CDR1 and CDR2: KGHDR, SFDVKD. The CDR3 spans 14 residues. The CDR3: CATSDSGTSYEQYF. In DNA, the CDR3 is TGTGCCACCAGTGATAGTGGGACCTCCTACGAGCAGTACTTC.

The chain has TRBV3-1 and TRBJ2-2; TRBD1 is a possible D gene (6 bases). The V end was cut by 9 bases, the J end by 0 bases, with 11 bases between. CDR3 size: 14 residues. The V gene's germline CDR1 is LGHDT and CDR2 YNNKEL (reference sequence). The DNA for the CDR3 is TGTGCCAGTACAGGGCCTTCGAACACCGGGGAGCTGTTTTTT. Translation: CASTGPSNTGELFF.

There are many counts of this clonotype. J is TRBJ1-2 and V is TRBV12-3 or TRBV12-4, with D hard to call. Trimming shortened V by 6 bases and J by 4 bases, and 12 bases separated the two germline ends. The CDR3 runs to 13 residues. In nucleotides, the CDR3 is TGTGCCAGCAGGCCCGGGAGCTCCTATGGCTACACCTTC. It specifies CASRPGSSYGYTF.

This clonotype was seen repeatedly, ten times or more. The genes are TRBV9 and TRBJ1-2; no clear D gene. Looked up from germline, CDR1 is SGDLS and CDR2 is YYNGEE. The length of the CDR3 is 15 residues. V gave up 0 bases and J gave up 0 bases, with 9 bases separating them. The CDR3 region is CASSVGGEPNYGYTF. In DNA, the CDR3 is TGTGCCAGCAGCGTAGGTGGGGAGCCTAACTATGGCTACACCTTC.

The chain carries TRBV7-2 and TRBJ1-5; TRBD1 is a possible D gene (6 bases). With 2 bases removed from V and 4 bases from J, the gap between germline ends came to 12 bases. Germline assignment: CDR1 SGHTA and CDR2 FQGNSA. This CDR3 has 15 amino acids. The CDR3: CASSLWGAGNQPQHF. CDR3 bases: TGTGCCAGCAGCTTATGGGGGGCCGGGAATCAGCCCCAGCATTTT.

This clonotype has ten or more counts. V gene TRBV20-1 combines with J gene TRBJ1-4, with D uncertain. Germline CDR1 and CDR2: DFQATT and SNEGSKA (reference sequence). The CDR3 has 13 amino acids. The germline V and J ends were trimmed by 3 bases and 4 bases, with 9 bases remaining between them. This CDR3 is CSASSGVNEKLFF. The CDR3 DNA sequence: TGCAGTGCTAGTTCTGGGGTTAATGAAAAACTGTTTTTT.

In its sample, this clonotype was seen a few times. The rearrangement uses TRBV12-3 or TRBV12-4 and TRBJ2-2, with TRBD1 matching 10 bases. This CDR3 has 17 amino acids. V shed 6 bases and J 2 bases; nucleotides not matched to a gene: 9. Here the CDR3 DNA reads TGTGCCAGCAGCTTGGGACAGGGGAAGGGTAACACCGGGGAGCTGTTTTTT. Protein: CASSLGQGKGNTGELFF.

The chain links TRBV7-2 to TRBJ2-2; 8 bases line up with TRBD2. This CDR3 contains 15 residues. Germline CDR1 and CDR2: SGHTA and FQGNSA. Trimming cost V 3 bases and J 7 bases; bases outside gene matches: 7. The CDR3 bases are TGTGCCAGCAGCTTCGGACTAGCTCTCGACGGGGAGCTGTTTTTT. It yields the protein CASSFGLALDGELFF.

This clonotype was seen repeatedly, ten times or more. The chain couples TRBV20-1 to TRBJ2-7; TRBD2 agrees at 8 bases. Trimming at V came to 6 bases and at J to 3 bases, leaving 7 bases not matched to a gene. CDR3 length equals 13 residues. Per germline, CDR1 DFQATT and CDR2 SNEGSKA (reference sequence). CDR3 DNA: TGCAGTGCCTTTAGCGGGGAATACTACGAGCAGTACGTC. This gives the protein CSAFSGEYYEQYV.

As DNA, the CDR3 is TGTGCCAGCAGTTACCCAAAAGGGGCCGACGGGGAGCTGTTTTTT. Translating gives CASSYPKGADGELFF. This chain uses TRBV6-5 with TRBJ2-2; D might be TRBD1 (5 bases). The CDR3 is 15 residues long. Germline V gene lookup returns CDR1 MNHEY and CDR2 SVGAGI. Trimming removed 2 bases from V and 7 bases from J, with 14 bases in between.

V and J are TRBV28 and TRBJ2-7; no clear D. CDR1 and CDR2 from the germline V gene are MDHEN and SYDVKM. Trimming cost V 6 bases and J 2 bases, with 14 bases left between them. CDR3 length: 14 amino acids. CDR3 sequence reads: CASSGSIDTYEQYF. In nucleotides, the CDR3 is TGTGCCAGCAGCGGTTCGATAGACACCTACGAGCAGTACTTC.

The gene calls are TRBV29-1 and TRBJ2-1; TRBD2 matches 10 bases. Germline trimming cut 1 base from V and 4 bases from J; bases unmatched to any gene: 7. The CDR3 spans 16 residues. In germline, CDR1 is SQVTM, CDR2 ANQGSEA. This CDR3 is CSVEGGSGGYYNEQFF. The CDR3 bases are TGCAGCGTTGAAGGGGGTAGCGGGGGGTATTACAATGAGCAGTTCTTC.